Described below is a single T cell receptor (beta chain) sequence and its context. Its target is unknown. CDR3 length: 14 residues. Losses at the gene ends were 7 bases for V and 10 bases for J; bases not matched to a gene: 15. This sample is part of a study of T cell repertoires in cytomegalovirus infection. One entry per CDR3 protein, called by TCRdb with MiXCR from the reads. The sample carries around 430,000 distinct CDR3 sequences, approximately 40% recorded once. This receptor was obtained from a human donor in good health (CMV status not recorded). Some clones in this sample may be carry-over from other donors' samples. This material consisted of cultured PBMCs, taken from culture after CMV antigen stimulation. This rearrangement joins TRBV12-3 or TRBV12-4 to TRBJ1-1, with TRBD1 identical over 7 bases. CDR3: CASKKDREVLGAFF. The CDR3 nucleotides read TGTGCCAGCAAAAAAGACAGGGAGGTCCTAGGAGCTTTCTTT.